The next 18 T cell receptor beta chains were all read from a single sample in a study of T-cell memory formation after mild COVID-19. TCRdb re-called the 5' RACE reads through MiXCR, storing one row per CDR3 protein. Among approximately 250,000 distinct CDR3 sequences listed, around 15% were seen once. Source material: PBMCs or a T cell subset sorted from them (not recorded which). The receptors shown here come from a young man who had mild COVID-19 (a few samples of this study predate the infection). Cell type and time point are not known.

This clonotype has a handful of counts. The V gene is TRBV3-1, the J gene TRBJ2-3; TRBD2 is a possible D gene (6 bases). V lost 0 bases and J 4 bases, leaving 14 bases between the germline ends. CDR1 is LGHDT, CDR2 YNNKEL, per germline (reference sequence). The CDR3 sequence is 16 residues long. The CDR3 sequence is CASSQDSWRGSDTQYF. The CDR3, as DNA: TGTGCCAGCAGCCAAGATTCATGGCGGGGATCAGATACGCAGTATTTT.

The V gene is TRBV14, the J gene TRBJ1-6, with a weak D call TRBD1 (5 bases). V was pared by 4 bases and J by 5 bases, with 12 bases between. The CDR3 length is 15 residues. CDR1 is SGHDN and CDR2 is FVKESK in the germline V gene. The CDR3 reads CASSLQGLHNSPLHF. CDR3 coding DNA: TGTGCCAGCAGCCTTCAGGGTTTACATAATTCACCCCTCCACTTT.

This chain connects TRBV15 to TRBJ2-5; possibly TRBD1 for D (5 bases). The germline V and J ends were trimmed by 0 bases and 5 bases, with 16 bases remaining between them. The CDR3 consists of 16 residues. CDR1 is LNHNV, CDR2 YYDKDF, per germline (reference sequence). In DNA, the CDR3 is TGTGCCACCAGCAGAGAGAGGTCCAGGGTTGTGGAGACCCAGTACTTC. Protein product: CATSRERSRVVETQYF.

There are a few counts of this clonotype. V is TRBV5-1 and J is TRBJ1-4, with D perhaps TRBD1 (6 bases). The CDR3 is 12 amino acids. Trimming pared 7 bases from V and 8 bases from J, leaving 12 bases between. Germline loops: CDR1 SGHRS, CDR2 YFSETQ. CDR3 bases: TGCGCCAGCGCCGCCGACAGGGAAAAACTGTTTTTT. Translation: CASAADREKLFF.

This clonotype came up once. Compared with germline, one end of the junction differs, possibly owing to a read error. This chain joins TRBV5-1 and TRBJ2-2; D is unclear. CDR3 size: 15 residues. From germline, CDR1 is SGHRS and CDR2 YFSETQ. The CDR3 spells CASSTPYPTSGELFF. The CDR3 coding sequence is TGCGCAAGCAGCACGCCGTACCCAACCTCCGGGGAGCTGTTTTTT.

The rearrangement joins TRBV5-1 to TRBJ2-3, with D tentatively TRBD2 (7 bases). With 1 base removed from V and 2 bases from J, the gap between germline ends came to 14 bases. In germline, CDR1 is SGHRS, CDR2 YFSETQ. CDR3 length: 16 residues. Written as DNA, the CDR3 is TGCGCCAGCAGCTTGCTGGGAGGGGGGGCCACAGATACGCAGTATTTT. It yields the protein CASSLLGGGATDTQYF. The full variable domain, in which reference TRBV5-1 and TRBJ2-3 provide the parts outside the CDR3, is KAGVTQTPRYLIKTRGQQVTLSCSPISGHRSVSWYQQTPGQGLQFLFEYFSETQRNKGNFPGRFSGRQFSNSRSEMNVSTLELGDSALYLCASSLLGGGATDTQYFGPGTRLTVL.

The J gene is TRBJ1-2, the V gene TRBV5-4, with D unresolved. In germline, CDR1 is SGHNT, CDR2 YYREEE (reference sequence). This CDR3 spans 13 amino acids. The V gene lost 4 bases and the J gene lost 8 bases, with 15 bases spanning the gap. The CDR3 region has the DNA TGTGCCAGCAGCCCGAGAGGGTGGATAGGCTACACCTTC. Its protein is CASSPRGWIGYTF.

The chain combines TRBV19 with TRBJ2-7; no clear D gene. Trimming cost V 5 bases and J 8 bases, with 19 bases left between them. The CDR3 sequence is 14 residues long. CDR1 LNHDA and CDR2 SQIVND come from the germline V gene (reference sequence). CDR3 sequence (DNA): TGTGCCAGTAGTTCGAACGCCGGGCCCAAGAAGCAGTACTTC. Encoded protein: CASSSNAGPKKQYF. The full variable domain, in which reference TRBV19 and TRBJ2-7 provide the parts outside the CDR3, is DGGITQSPKYLFRKEGQNVTLSCEQNLNHDAMYWYRQDPGQGLRLIYYSQIVNDFQKGDIAEGYSVSREKKESFPLTVTSAQKNPTAFYLCASSSNAGPKKQYFGPGTRLTVT.

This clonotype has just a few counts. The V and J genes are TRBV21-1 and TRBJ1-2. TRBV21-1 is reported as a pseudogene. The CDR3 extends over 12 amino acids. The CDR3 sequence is CASTGLSYGYTF. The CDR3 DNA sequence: TGTGCCAGCACGGGTTTGAGCTATGGCTACACCTTC.

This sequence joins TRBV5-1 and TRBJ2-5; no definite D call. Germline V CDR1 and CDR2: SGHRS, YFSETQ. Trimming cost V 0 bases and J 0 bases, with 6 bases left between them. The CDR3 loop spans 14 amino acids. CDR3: CASSLVGNQETQYF. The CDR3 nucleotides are TGCGCCAGCAGCTTGGTGGGGAACCAAGAGACCCAGTACTTC.

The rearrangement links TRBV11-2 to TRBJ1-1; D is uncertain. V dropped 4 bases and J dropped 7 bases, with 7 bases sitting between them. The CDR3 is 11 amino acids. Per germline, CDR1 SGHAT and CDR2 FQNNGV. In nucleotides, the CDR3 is TGTGCCAGCAGCTCAACCATTGAAGCTTTCTTT. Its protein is CASSSTIEAFF.

CDR3 nucleotides: TGTGCCAGCAGTACCCATGGACAGGGCAGTCAGCCCCAGCATTTT. Protein: CASSTHGQGSQPQHF. The chain links TRBV6-2 or TRBV6-3 to TRBJ1-5; 8 bases line up with TRBD1. The V segment lost 5 bases and the J segment 6 bases; nucleotides outside the gene matches: 9. Germline values: CDR1 MNHEY, CDR2 SVGEGT. This CDR3 is built from 15 residues.

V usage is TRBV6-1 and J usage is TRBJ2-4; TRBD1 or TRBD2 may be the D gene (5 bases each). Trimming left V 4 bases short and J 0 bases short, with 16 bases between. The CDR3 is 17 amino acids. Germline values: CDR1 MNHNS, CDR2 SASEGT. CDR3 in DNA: TGTGCCAGCAGTGGCGCTGTCCGGGGCCTAGCCAAAAACATTCAGTACTTC. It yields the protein CASSGAVRGLAKNIQYF.

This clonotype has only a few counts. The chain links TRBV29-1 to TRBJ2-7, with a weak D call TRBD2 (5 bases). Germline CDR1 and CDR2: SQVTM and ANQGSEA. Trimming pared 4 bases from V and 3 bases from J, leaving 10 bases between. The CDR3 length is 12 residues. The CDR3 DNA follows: TGCAGCGTTGTGCGGGCCGACTACGAGCAGTACTTC. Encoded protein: CSVVRADYEQYF.

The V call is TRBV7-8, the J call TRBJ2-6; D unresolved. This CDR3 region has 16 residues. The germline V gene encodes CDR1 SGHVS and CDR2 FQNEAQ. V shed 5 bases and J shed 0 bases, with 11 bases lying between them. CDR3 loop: CASSPPTLSGANVLTF. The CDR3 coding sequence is TGTGCCAGCAGCCCACCCACCCTCTCTGGGGCCAACGTCCTGACTTTC.

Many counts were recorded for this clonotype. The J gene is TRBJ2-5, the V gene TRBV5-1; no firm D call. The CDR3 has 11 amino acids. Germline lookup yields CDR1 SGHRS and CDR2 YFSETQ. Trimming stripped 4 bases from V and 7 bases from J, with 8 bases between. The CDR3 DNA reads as TGCGCCAGCAGCCTCCTGAGGACCCAGTACTTC. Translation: CASSLLRTQYF.

Here the CDR3 DNA reads TGTGCCAGCAGCCAAACGGTCAACCGGAATGAGCAGTTCTTC. This translates into CASSQTVNRNEQFF. The chain is built from TRBV3-1 and TRBJ2-1; D not certain. Trimming stripped 2 bases from V and 7 bases from J, with 12 bases between. In germline, CDR1 is LGHDT, CDR2 YNNKEL (reference sequence). The CDR3 is 14 residues long.

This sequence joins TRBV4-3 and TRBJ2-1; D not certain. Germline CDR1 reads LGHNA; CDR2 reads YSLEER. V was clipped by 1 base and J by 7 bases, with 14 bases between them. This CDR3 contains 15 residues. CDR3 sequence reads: CASSQGAQPRNEQFF. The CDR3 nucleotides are TGCGCCAGCAGCCAAGGGGCCCAACCTCGGAATGAGCAGTTCTTC.